A selection of T cell receptor beta chains follows, all from one sample in a study of T cell responses to AZD1222 COVID-19 vaccine. Produced via immunoSEQ multiplex PCR; TCRdb's table is partial and in-frame only. The sample carries about 180,000 clones, approximately 90% recorded once. The source material was peripheral blood, sampled 28 days after the second AZD1222 dose. Receptors were obtained from an adult who received the AZD1222 COVID-19 vaccine. Both conserved end residues are trimmed from each CDR3.

CDR3 protein: ASSLAGQGTDTQY; V gene: TRBV7-2; J gene: TRBJ2-3
CDR3 protein: ASSLEVALNTEAF; V gene: TRBV5-1; J gene: TRBJ1-1
CDR3 protein: ASSFLRQGRDNEQF; V gene: TRBV5-6; J gene: TRBJ2-1
CDR3 protein: ASSLRTGHWNEQY; V gene: TRBV3-1/TRBV3-2; J gene: TRBJ2-7
CDR3 protein: ASRQRQAGNYGYT; V gene: TRBV28; J gene: TRBJ1-2
CDR3 protein: ASSPGVGLAGSGTDTQY; V gene: TRBV4-3; J gene: TRBJ2-3
CDR3 protein: ASSLVVGVGEQY; V gene: TRBV11-2; J gene: TRBJ2-7
CDR3 protein: ASSHGQGRNTEAF; V gene: TRBV7-9; J gene: TRBJ1-1
CDR3 protein: SAFSGAGGPEETQY; V gene: TRBV29-1; J gene: TRBJ2-5
CDR3 protein: ASSQDSISYEQY; V gene: TRBV4-3; J gene: TRBJ2-7
CDR3 protein: ASSPGPTGQETQY; V gene: TRBV5-6; J gene: TRBJ2-5
CDR3 protein: ASSIGQGTNQPQH; V gene: TRBV19; J gene: TRBJ1-5
CDR3 protein: ASSPYTYNEQF; V gene: TRBV28; J gene: TRBJ2-1
CDR3 protein: ATHGTPFGYT; V gene: TRBV28; J gene: TRBJ1-2
CDR3 protein: ASSLQGPGGPYNEQF; V gene: TRBV7-3; J gene: TRBJ2-1
CDR3 protein: ASSPCEQF; V gene: TRBV28; J gene: TRBJ2-1
CDR3 protein: ATSSNRGVPDTQY; V gene: TRBV15; J gene: TRBJ2-3
CDR3 protein: ASSYSGTGPTGELF; V gene: TRBV6-5; J gene: TRBJ2-2
CDR3 protein: ASSPWGRDNYEQY; V gene: TRBV7-8; J gene: TRBJ2-7
CDR3 protein: ASSFAGNEQY; V gene: TRBV5-1; J gene: TRBJ2-7
CDR3 protein: ASSQDRRAQPQH; V gene: TRBV6-5; J gene: TRBJ1-5
CDR3 protein: ASSSNPGGEQY; V gene: TRBV7-3; J gene: TRBJ2-7
CDR3 protein: ASSLVTGPTGELF; V gene: TRBV7-9; J gene: TRBJ2-2